This TCR beta chain appears in the sequencing data of a study of cytomegalovirus exposure and HLA in healthy donors. The CDR3 extends over 14 amino acids. V lost 10 bases and J lost 6, with 22 bases in between. In germline, CDR1 is MDHEN, CDR2 SYDVKM. Profiling relied on immunoSEQ multiplex PCR, and the TCRdb table lists in-frame clones only, not all of them. The sample lists 200,000 to 300,000 clones, roughly 87% occurring once. This receptor was obtained from a man aged 18-30 years in good health and CMV-seropositive. The rearrangement joins TRBV28 to TRBJ2-7, with D hard to call. The sample taken for sequencing was PBMCs. The CDR3 DNA is TGTGCCATCAAAAAGCAGACTTCTATCGGCGAGCAGTACTTC. Its protein product is CAIKKQTSIGEQYF.